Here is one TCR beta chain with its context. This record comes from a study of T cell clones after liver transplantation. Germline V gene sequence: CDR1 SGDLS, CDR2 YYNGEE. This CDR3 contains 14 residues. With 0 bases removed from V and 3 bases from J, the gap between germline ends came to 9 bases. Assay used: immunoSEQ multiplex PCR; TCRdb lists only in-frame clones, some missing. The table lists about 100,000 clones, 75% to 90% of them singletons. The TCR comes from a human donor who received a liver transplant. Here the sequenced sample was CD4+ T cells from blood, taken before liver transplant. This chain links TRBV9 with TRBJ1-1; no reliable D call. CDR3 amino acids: CASSVEGWDTEAFF. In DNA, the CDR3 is TGTGCCAGCAGCGTAGAAGGGTGGGACACTGAAGCTTTCTTT.